This T cell receptor beta chain is drawn from a study of T cell responses to AZD1222 COVID-19 vaccine. Study details: Some second doses came at about 4 weeks and others at about 12 weeks; these were pooled. Study-level results: Reportedly, nearly half the spike-specific TCRs target unmutated variant regions. Rises in breadth and depth of Spike-specific TCRs came after two AZD1222 doses. The donors showed a predominance of white British ancestry and of females, with possible underestimation of clonal diversity.

After removal of 4 bases from V and 2 bases from J, the junction contained 7 bases not matched to a gene. This CDR3 is built from 15 residues. Per the germline V gene, CDR1 is LNHDA and CDR2 is SQIVND (reference sequence). In the case of this clone: No antigen is known for it.

Profiled with immunoSEQ multiplex PCR; TCRdb holds only in-frame clones, not every one. The sample consists of tens of thousands of clones, roughly 80% of them appearing once. The TCR comes from an adult in good health. The genes are TRBV19 and TRBJ1-1; 7 bases are a match to TRBD1. Sequences were derived from peripheral blood, sampled on day 0 of AZD1222 vaccination. The DNA of the CDR3 is TGTGCCAGTAGTACCACACAGGGGATAAACACTGAAGCTTTCTTT. As protein: CASSTTQGINTEAFF. The full variable domain, with the rest looked up from reference TRBV19 and TRBJ1-1, is DGGITQSPKYLFRKEGQNVTLSCEQNLNHDAMYWYRQDPGQGLRLIYYSQIVNDFQKGDIAEGYSVSREKKESFPLTVTSAQKNPTAFYLCASSTTQGINTEAFFGQGTRLTVV.